A selection of T cell receptor beta chains follows, all from one sample in a study of blood T cell repertoires in COVID-19. Assay used: immunoSEQ multiplex PCR; TCRdb lists only in-frame clones, some missing. The data contain 70,000 or so clones, around 89% of them singletons. Sequenced input: peripheral blood. The receptor source for this set is a human donor in a cohort sampled during active COVID-19. Both conserved end residues are part of each CDR3. The D gene is left open where the match is weak. Expanded clones are given a class, and other clones once, few, many or no size at all.

j_gene: TRBJ2-5; d_gene: -; abundance: -; v_gene: TRBV7-8; CDR3nt: TGTGCCAGCAGCAGCGGACAGCAAGAGACCCAGTACTTC; CDR3aa: CASSSGQQETQYF
j_gene: TRBJ2-3; d_gene: -; abundance: once; v_gene: TRBV5-1; CDR3nt: TGCGCCAGCAGCTTGGCCAAACAGCTCACAGATACGCAGTATTTT; CDR3aa: CASSLAKQLTDTQYF
j_gene: TRBJ2-3; d_gene: TRBD2; abundance: -; v_gene: TRBV5-4; CDR3nt: TGTGCCAGCAGACCCCTAGCGGGAAGCGTTGGGGATACGCAGTATTTT; CDR3aa: CASRPLAGSVGDTQYF
j_gene: TRBJ2-2; d_gene: -; abundance: -; v_gene: TRBV7-2; CDR3nt: TGTGCCAGCAGCCCGAAGGCCGGACTACCTTCGAACACCGGGGAGCTGTTTTTT; CDR3aa: CASSPKAGLPSNTGELFF
j_gene: TRBJ2-4; d_gene: -; abundance: -; v_gene: TRBV5-1; CDR3nt: TGCGCCAGCAGCCCTCCCGGCGACCCAGGGGCCAAAAACATTCAGTACTTC; CDR3aa: CASSPPGDPGAKNIQYF
j_gene: TRBJ2-3; d_gene: TRBD2; abundance: -; v_gene: TRBV5-1; CDR3nt: TGCGCCAGCAGCTTGGGACTAGCGGAGAAGTCATCAGATACGCAGTATTTT; CDR3aa: CASSLGLAEKSSDTQYF
j_gene: TRBJ1-4; d_gene: -; abundance: -; v_gene: TRBV6-5; CDR3nt: TGTGCCAGCAGCGCCTGGGAGATTAATGAAAAACTGTTTTTT; CDR3aa: CASSAWEINEKLFF
j_gene: TRBJ1-5; d_gene: -; abundance: -; v_gene: TRBV16; CDR3nt: TGTGCCAGCAGCCACTCCAGACAGGATCAGCCCCAGCATTTT; CDR3aa: CASSHSRQDQPQHF
j_gene: TRBJ2-1; d_gene: -; abundance: -; v_gene: TRBV15; CDR3nt: TGTGCCACCAGCGCCGGGGGCAATGAGCAGTTCTTC; CDR3aa: CATSAGGNEQFF
j_gene: TRBJ2-3; d_gene: -; abundance: -; v_gene: TRBV11-3; CDR3nt: TGTGCCAGCAGCTTTCGACTAGGTAGCACAGATACGCAGTATTTT; CDR3aa: CASSFRLGSTDTQYF
j_gene: TRBJ2-2; d_gene: -; abundance: -; v_gene: TRBV6-2/TRBV6-3; CDR3nt: TGTGCCAGCAGTTACTCGTTGGCAGCGAACACCGGGGAGCTGTTTTTT; CDR3aa: CASSYSLAANTGELFF
j_gene: TRBJ1-1; d_gene: -; abundance: -; v_gene: TRBV5-1; CDR3nt: TGCGCCAGCAGACCAACAGGGATTGGGAACACTGAAGCTTTCTTT; CDR3aa: CASRPTGIGNTEAFF
j_gene: TRBJ1-6; d_gene: TRBD1; abundance: -; v_gene: TRBV9; CDR3nt: TGTGCCAGCAGCGGGACAGGCGGCGATTCACCCCTCCACTTT; CDR3aa: CASSGTGGDSPLHF
j_gene: TRBJ2-3; d_gene: -; abundance: -; v_gene: TRBV11-3; CDR3nt: TGTGCCAGCAGCCCCGGCGGGGCAGATACGCAGTATTTT; CDR3aa: CASSPGGADTQYF
j_gene: TRBJ2-1; d_gene: -; abundance: -; v_gene: TRBV20-1; CDR3nt: TGCAGTGCTAGTCCCAGGGATGAGCAGTTCTTC; CDR3aa: CSASPRDEQFF
j_gene: TRBJ2-5; d_gene: TRBD2; abundance: -; v_gene: TRBV19; CDR3nt: TGTGCCAGTAGAGACAGCGGACTAGCGGGACGGGAAGAGTACTTC; CDR3aa: CASRDSGLAGREEYF
j_gene: TRBJ1-1; d_gene: TRBD1; abundance: -; v_gene: TRBV4-1; CDR3nt: TGCGCCAGCAGCCAAGGACAGGGATCCACTGAAGCTTTCTTT; CDR3aa: CASSQGQGSTEAFF
j_gene: TRBJ2-6; d_gene: -; abundance: -; v_gene: TRBV3-1/TRBV3-2; CDR3nt: TGTGCCAGCAGCCAAGCGGCGTTCGGGATCACGTCTGGGGCCAACGTCCTGACTTTC; CDR3aa: CASSQAAFGITSGANVLTF
j_gene: TRBJ2-7; d_gene: TRBD1; abundance: -; v_gene: TRBV28; CDR3nt: TGTGCCAGCAGTCGGGGGACAGGGGTGGGTTTCAGCTACGAGCAGTACTTC; CDR3aa: CASSRGTGVGFSYEQYF
j_gene: TRBJ2-1; d_gene: -; abundance: -; v_gene: TRBV19; CDR3nt: TGTGCCAGCTCAGGATTCTCCTACAATGAGCAGTTCTTC; CDR3aa: CASSGFSYNEQFF
j_gene: TRBJ2-1; d_gene: -; abundance: -; v_gene: TRBV4-2; CDR3nt: TGTGCCAGCAGCCAAGATCCAGGAGGCTACAATGAGCAGTTCTTC; CDR3aa: CASSQDPGGYNEQFF
j_gene: TRBJ2-7; d_gene: TRBD2; abundance: -; v_gene: TRBV7-2; CDR3nt: TGTGCCAGCAGCTTAGCAGCGGGAGTGTACTACGAGCAGTACTTC; CDR3aa: CASSLAAGVYYEQYF
j_gene: TRBJ2-1; d_gene: TRBD2; abundance: -; v_gene: TRBV9; CDR3nt: TGTGCCAGCAGCGTTACTAGCGGGGATTACAATGAGCAGTTCTTC; CDR3aa: CASSVTSGDYNEQFF
j_gene: TRBJ1-5; d_gene: TRBD1; abundance: -; v_gene: TRBV28; CDR3nt: TGTGCCAGCAGTTTATGGGGGACAGATGGCAATCAGCCCCAGCATTTT; CDR3aa: CASSLWGTDGNQPQHF
j_gene: TRBJ2-5; d_gene: TRBD2; abundance: -; v_gene: TRBV30; CDR3nt: TGTGCCTGGAACGCAGGGCAGGCTAGCGGGAACTTCGAAGAGACCCAGTACTTC; CDR3aa: CAWNAGQASGNFEETQYF
j_gene: TRBJ2-7; d_gene: TRBD1; abundance: -; v_gene: TRBV6-5; CDR3nt: TGTGCCAGCAGCCCAGGGGGCCTGGGCTCCTACGAGCAGTACTTC; CDR3aa: CASSPGGLGSYEQYF
j_gene: TRBJ2-3; d_gene: -; abundance: -; v_gene: TRBV6-1; CDR3nt: TGTGCCAGCAGTGAAGTGGGAGGTTTCTCTAGCACAGATACGCAGTATTTT; CDR3aa: CASSEVGGFSSTDTQYF
j_gene: TRBJ2-1; d_gene: TRBD2; abundance: -; v_gene: TRBV5-6; CDR3nt: TGTGCCAGCAGCTTTACCAAGCGGGAACGGGCTAACAATGAGCAGTTCTTC; CDR3aa: CASSFTKRERANNEQFF
j_gene: TRBJ2-2; d_gene: TRBD2; abundance: -; v_gene: TRBV7-2; CDR3nt: TGTGCCGGGGGACTAGCGGGAACCGGGGAGCTGTTTTTT; CDR3aa: CAGGLAGTGELFF
j_gene: TRBJ2-7; d_gene: -; abundance: -; v_gene: TRBV28; CDR3nt: TGTGCCAGCAGTCCTGGTAAATTGGGGCGAACGAACTACGAGCAGTACTTC; CDR3aa: CASSPGKLGRTNYEQYF
j_gene: TRBJ1-5; d_gene: TRBD1; abundance: -; v_gene: TRBV30; CDR3nt: TGTGCCTGGGACAGGGCGGGACATCAGCCCCAGCATTTT; CDR3aa: CAWDRAGHQPQHF
j_gene: TRBJ1-5; d_gene: -; abundance: few; v_gene: TRBV2; CDR3nt: TGTGCCAGCAGTGGACCGGACACTAATCAGCCCCAGCATTTT; CDR3aa: CASSGPDTNQPQHF
j_gene: TRBJ2-3; d_gene: -; abundance: -; v_gene: TRBV5-1; CDR3nt: TGCGCCAGCAGCTTGGCAGGGGGCACAGATACGCAGTATTTT; CDR3aa: CASSLAGGTDTQYF
j_gene: TRBJ1-3; d_gene: -; abundance: -; v_gene: TRBV5-6; CDR3nt: TGTGCCAGCAGCTTGTTCACCGCGGGCTCTGGAAACACCATATATTTT; CDR3aa: CASSLFTAGSGNTIYF
j_gene: TRBJ1-5; d_gene: -; abundance: -; v_gene: TRBV19; CDR3nt: TGTGCCAGTAGTATAGTTGGGGCGGGGAGGGGCAATCAGCCCCAGCATTTT; CDR3aa: CASSIVGAGRGNQPQHF
j_gene: TRBJ1-2; d_gene: -; abundance: -; v_gene: TRBV14; CDR3nt: TGTGCCAGCAGCCAGTACGCGGACTACCGCGGCTACACCTTC; CDR3aa: CASSQYADYRGYTF
j_gene: TRBJ2-1; d_gene: TRBD2; abundance: -; v_gene: TRBV6-6; CDR3nt: TGTGCCAGCAGTTACCCGACTAGCGGGACGGCTAATGAGCAGTTCTTC; CDR3aa: CASSYPTSGTANEQFF
j_gene: TRBJ2-2; d_gene: TRBD2; abundance: -; v_gene: TRBV6-4; CDR3nt: TGTGCCAGCAGTGGACTAGCGGGAAGCACCGGGGAGCTGTTTTTT; CDR3aa: CASSGLAGSTGELFF
j_gene: TRBJ1-1; d_gene: -; abundance: -; v_gene: TRBV7-9; CDR3nt: TGTGCCAGCAGACATCGATTCGGGAGATTGGACACTGAAGCTTTCTTT; CDR3aa: CASRHRFGRLDTEAFF
j_gene: TRBJ1-2; d_gene: TRBD1; abundance: -; v_gene: TRBV28; CDR3nt: TGTGCCAGCAGTTTGTCACAGGGGTGGTATGGCTACACCTTC; CDR3aa: CASSLSQGWYGYTF
j_gene: TRBJ2-7; d_gene: -; abundance: -; v_gene: TRBV18; CDR3nt: TGTGCCAGCTCACCAGCGGCGCGGGACTACGAGCAGTACTTC; CDR3aa: CASSPAARDYEQYF
j_gene: TRBJ2-1; d_gene: -; abundance: -; v_gene: TRBV3-1/TRBV3-2; CDR3nt: TGTGCCAGCAGCCAATATTCGGCTAGTTACAATGAGCAGTTCTTC; CDR3aa: CASSQYSASYNEQFF
j_gene: TRBJ2-1; d_gene: -; abundance: -; v_gene: TRBV11-3; CDR3nt: TGTGCCAGCAGCGCCGACTCCCGAGAGTTGGATGAGCAGTTCTTC; CDR3aa: CASSADSRELDEQFF
j_gene: TRBJ1-1; d_gene: TRBD1; abundance: -; v_gene: TRBV10-3; CDR3nt: TGTGCCATCAGTTCACCAGACAGGGGAAACACTGAAGCTTTCTTT; CDR3aa: CAISSPDRGNTEAFF
j_gene: TRBJ1-1; d_gene: -; abundance: -; v_gene: TRBV29-1; CDR3nt: TGCAGCGTGGGAACAGGGACTGAAGCTTTCTTT; CDR3aa: CSVGTGTEAFF
j_gene: TRBJ2-1; d_gene: -; abundance: -; v_gene: TRBV5-4; CDR3nt: TGTGCCAGCAGCTTCTCCGGGAGCATAGGCGAGCAGTTCTTC; CDR3aa: CASSFSGSIGEQFF
j_gene: TRBJ2-2; d_gene: TRBD1; abundance: -; v_gene: TRBV5-1; CDR3nt: TGCGCCAGCAGGGCCGGGACAGGGCAGTCCACCGGGGAGCTGTTTTTT; CDR3aa: CASRAGTGQSTGELFF
j_gene: TRBJ2-3; d_gene: TRBD1; abundance: -; v_gene: TRBV24-1; CDR3nt: TGTGCCACCAGTGATACCGGGACAGGAACTAGCACAGATACGCAGTATTTT; CDR3aa: CATSDTGTGTSTDTQYF
j_gene: TRBJ2-1; d_gene: TRBD2; abundance: -; v_gene: TRBV7-8; CDR3nt: TGTGCCAGCAGAAAGCCCGGACTAGCCGGCAATGAGCAGTTCTTC; CDR3aa: CASRKPGLAGNEQFF
j_gene: TRBJ2-5; d_gene: TRBD1; abundance: medium-sized; v_gene: TRBV6-6; CDR3nt: TGTGCCAGCAGTCGATTCCGGGACAGGGGACAAGAGACCCAGTACTTC; CDR3aa: CASSRFRDRGQETQYF
j_gene: TRBJ1-2; d_gene: -; abundance: -; v_gene: TRBV19; CDR3nt: TGTGCCAGTAGTACAGGGAACCTCAACTATGGCTACACCTTC; CDR3aa: CASSTGNLNYGYTF
j_gene: TRBJ2-1; d_gene: -; abundance: -; v_gene: TRBV19; CDR3nt: TGTGCCAGTAGTATTACTTCGGGGGTGCTCCGTTCCTACAATGAGCAGTTCTTC; CDR3aa: CASSITSGVLRSYNEQFF
j_gene: TRBJ2-4; d_gene: -; abundance: -; v_gene: TRBV29-1; CDR3nt: TGCAGCGTTGAAGGGACTGGGAGCGACATTCAGTACTTC; CDR3aa: CSVEGTGSDIQYF
j_gene: TRBJ1-2; d_gene: -; abundance: -; v_gene: TRBV6-5; CDR3nt: TGTGCCAGCCGCACGCCGTCCTCCAGCTATGGCTACACCTTC; CDR3aa: CASRTPSSSYGYTF
j_gene: TRBJ2-5; d_gene: TRBD2; abundance: -; v_gene: TRBV9; CDR3nt: TGTGCCAGCAGCTATGAAGCGGGGCAAGAGACCCAGTACTTC; CDR3aa: CASSYEAGQETQYF
j_gene: TRBJ2-7; d_gene: -; abundance: -; v_gene: TRBV10-2; CDR3nt: TGCGCCAGCAGGGCAGGAGGCGCCTACGAGCAGTACTTC; CDR3aa: CASRAGGAYEQYF
j_gene: TRBJ2-7; d_gene: -; abundance: once; v_gene: TRBV3-1/TRBV3-2; CDR3nt: TGTGCCAGCAGCCAGTCTACTTACGAGCAGTACTTC; CDR3aa: CASSQSTYEQYF